The text below deals with one T cell receptor (beta chain). Its antigen is unknown. Per-base quality was not reported, and no clone a single base away is much larger than it. This specimen belongs to a study of blood T cell repertoires in COVID-19 (dated by TCRdb to the early 2020s). For the wider study: The collaborator samples originated in the United States, Italy and Spain and spanned the acute and convalescent phases of COVID-19. The prospective study material was composed of cDNA or gDNA derived from T cells, B-cell-depleted T cells, or PBMCs. Deeply sampled blood TCRbeta repertoires from subjects exposed to, actively infected with, or recovered from COVID-19 were included in the dataset. A freely available public database, intended as a resource for researchers studying the immune response to SARS-CoV-2, is where the repertoires were released. The samples were drawn from the first 160 participants of the ongoing ImmuneRACE study and from some 1,300 subjects provided by 6 global collaborators. A de-identified subject ID, COVID-19 status, age in years and sex were almost always included in the sample metadata. Where available, HLA class I and class II types were taken from metadata supplied by the sample provider and were not determined by assay-based typing.

V and J are truncated by 4 bases and 5 bases respectively, leaving an intervening sequence of 15 bases. CDR1 and CDR2 (SGHRS, YFSETQ) derive from the germline V gene. The CDR3 numbers 14 residues from cysteine through phenylalanine. Solely the CDR3 DNA is kept, with 42 bases framed from the first base. TCRbeta CDR3 regions were amplified from genomic DNA using the immunoSEQ Assay, a bias-controlled multiplex PCR. In the paper's pipeline: The number of nucleated cells in each sample was estimated by amplification of reference gene primers within the assay. To quantify the absolute abundance of each unique TCRbeta CDR3 rearrangement, sequence reads were collapsed and filtered. For each sample, productive Simpson clonality was calculated by taking the square root of Simpson's diversity index across productive rearrangements. Imported from immuneACCESS, the table was reduced by TCRdb to in-frame sequences with V and J called. These copies leave out some clones; in studies compared against another copy, an unresolved V gene accounts for under half, and the cause of the remainder is not known. That table furnishes V, J and clone size, whereas the DNA furnished D and trimming. The sample table holds 120,000 to 150,000 clones, of which roughly 89% were seen once. About 1.5% of the sample is taken by the ten largest.

Broad study findings and their caveats: The amount of clinical and demographic metadata varied by source and participant and was provided uncurated.

Whole blood was collected in K2EDTA tubes by collaborating institutions according to the institutions' own protocols. For TCRbeta analysis, collaborators shipped samples as frozen whole blood, isolated PBMCs, or DNA extracted from either of those sample types. The receptor was isolated from a human donor in a cohort sampled during active COVID-19. Source material: peripheral blood. The chain is assembled from TRBV5-1 and TRBJ1-2, with the D gene uncertain. The sequenced DNA is TGCGCCAGCAGCCCAGTGGTACAGTCGTATGGCTACACCTTC. Protein translation: CASSPVVQSYGYTF.